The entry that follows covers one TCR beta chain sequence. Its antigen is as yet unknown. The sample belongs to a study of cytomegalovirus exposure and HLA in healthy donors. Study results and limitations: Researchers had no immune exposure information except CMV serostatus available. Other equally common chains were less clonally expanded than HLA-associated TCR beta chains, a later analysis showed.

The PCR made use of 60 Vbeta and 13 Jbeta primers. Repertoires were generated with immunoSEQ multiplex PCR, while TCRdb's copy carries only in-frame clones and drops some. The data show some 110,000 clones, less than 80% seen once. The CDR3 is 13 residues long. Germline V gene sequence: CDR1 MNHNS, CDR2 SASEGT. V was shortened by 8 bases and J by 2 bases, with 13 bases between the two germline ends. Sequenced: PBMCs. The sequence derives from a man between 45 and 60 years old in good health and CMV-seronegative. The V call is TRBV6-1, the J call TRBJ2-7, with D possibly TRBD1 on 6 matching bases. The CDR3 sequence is CASRQEATYEQYF. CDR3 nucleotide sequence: TGTGCCAGCCGACAGGAAGCGACCTACGAGCAGTACTTC.